These 18 T cell receptor beta chains share one sample of origin, sequenced in a study of glioma-infiltrating T cells. Amplification of TCR alpha and beta CDR3 regions from RNA used iRepertoire nested multiplex PCR. Using its own MiXCR run on the multiplex PCR reads, TCRdb lists one record per CDR3 protein. The sample has 100,000 to 150,000 distinct CDR3 sequences, approximately 26% seen once. The specimen was glioma tissue, nonneoplastic brain tissue, or PBMCs (not recorded which). The receptors derive from a human donor with low-grade glioma or glioblastoma, undergoing nonglioma brain surgery, or in good health (not recorded which).

This clonotype was detected many times. The rearrangement uses TRBV20-1 and TRBJ2-5; tentative D call: TRBD2 (5 bases). The germline V gene has CDR1 DFQATT and CDR2 SNEGSKA (reference sequence). The CDR3 runs 14 residues. V shed 2 bases and J shed 2 bases, with 12 bases lying between them. As DNA, the CDR3 is TGCAGTGCTAGAATGGGAGTAAGGCAAGAGACCCAGTACTTC. Its protein is CSARMGVRQETQYF.

This clonotype was observed a single time. One end of the junction varies from germline; a read error may be responsible. The chain joins TRBV7-8 to TRBJ1-5; D is uncertain. This CDR3 region has 12 residues. CDR1 is SGHVS and CDR2 is FQNEAQ in the germline V gene. CDR3 protein: CASSLGTQPHHF. The CDR3 region has the DNA TGTGCCAGCAGCTTAGGGACTCAGCCCCATCATTTT.

This sequence joins TRBV5-1 and TRBJ1-1; D perhaps matches TRBD1 (5 bases). This CDR3 has 13 residues. Trimming removed 1 base at V and 5 bases at J, with 9 bases between. CDR1 SGHRS and CDR2 YFSETQ come from the germline V gene. The CDR3 nucleotides are TGCGCCAGCAGCTTGTCAGGGACGACTGAAGCTTTCTTT. Residues: CASSLSGTTEAFF.

This clonotype has a handful of counts. The V and J genes are TRBV7-3 and TRBJ1-6; TRBD1 matches at 8 bases. Germline loops: CDR1 SGHTA, CDR2 FQGTGA. The CDR3 has 14 residues. V was pared by 5 bases and J by 9 bases, with 6 bases of the junction left unmatched. The CDR3 sequence is CASSDRGGGSPLHF. CDR3 coding DNA: TGTGCCAGCAGCGACAGGGGAGGTGGTTCACCCCTCCACTTT.

The CDR3 DNA is TGTGCCAGCAGCCGAGGGGGCTACGAGCAGTACGTC. It codes for CASSRGGYEQYV. The chain couples TRBV2 to TRBJ2-7, with a weak D call TRBD1 (6 bases). The CDR3 consists of 12 residues. Germline assignment: CDR1 SNHLY and CDR2 FYNNEI. Trimming pared 6 bases from V and 3 bases from J, leaving 9 bases between.

The chain is built from TRBV20-1 and TRBJ2-3; 15 bases are a match to TRBD2. Germline V gene data show CDR1 as DFQATT and CDR2 as SNEGSKA (reference sequence). V shed 0 bases, J shed 4 bases, and the junction held 5 bases outside the gene matches. The CDR3 is 17 residues long. CDR3 nucleotides: TGCAGTGCTAGAGATCCAAGGACTAGCGGGGGGGCAGATACGCAGTATTTT. It yields the protein CSARDPRTSGGADTQYF.

This clonotype was observed a few times. V gene TRBV20-1 combines with J gene TRBJ1-2; D is uncertain. The CDR3 is 12 residues long. Germline CDR1 is DFQATT and CDR2 is SNEGSKA (reference sequence). The ends were cut back, 5 bases at V and 4 bases at J, with 11 bases in the middle. The CDR3 is CSADDSIYGYTF. DNA for the CDR3: TGCAGTGCTGATGATTCTATCTATGGCTACACCTTC.

V is TRBV3-1 and J is TRBJ2-1; 8 bases are a match to TRBD2. The CDR3 is 15 amino acids. J gave up 0 bases and V 3 bases, and 1 base lay outside the gene matches. Germline CDR1 LGHDT, CDR2 YNNKEL (reference sequence). CDR3 DNA: TGTGCCAGCAGCCAGACTAGCGTCTCCTACAATGAGCAGTTCTTC. Protein sequence: CASSQTSVSYNEQFF.

V usage is TRBV10-1 and J usage is TRBJ2-3, with 10 bases fitting TRBD1. V shed 1 base and J 2 bases; nucleotides not matched to a gene: 15. This CDR3 has 20 residues. Germline values: CDR1 WNHNN, CDR2 SYGVQD (reference sequence). The DNA for the CDR3 is TGCGCCAGCAGTGAGTGTGTTACGCATTCCGGGACAGGGGACACAGATACGCAGTATTTT. It codes for CASSECVTHSGTGDTDTQYF.

Many counts were recorded for this clonotype. J is TRBJ2-3 and V is TRBV6-1, with TRBD2 identical over 12 bases. V shed 2 bases and J 4 bases; nucleotides not matched to a gene: 1. Germline V gene lookup returns CDR1 MNHNS and CDR2 SASEGT. This CDR3 region has 15 residues. The CDR3 DNA is TGTGCCAGCAGTGAACTAGCGGGGGGGCCAGATACGCAGTATTTT. The encoded protein is CASSELAGGPDTQYF.

V and J are TRBV19 and TRBJ1-5, with 9 nucleotides matching TRBD1. The CDR3 has 15 residues. The germline CDR1 and CDR2 sequences are LNHDA and SQIVND (reference sequence). With 7 bases clipped from V and 0 bases from J, the junction kept 4 bases outside the gene matches. In DNA form, the CDR3 reads TGTGCCAGTACCGGGACAGGGATTAGCAATCAGCCCCAGCATTTT. This codes for CASTGTGISNQPQHF.

The chain carries TRBV7-2 and TRBJ2-3; D is possibly TRBD2 (6 bases). V gave up 10 bases and J gave up 6 bases, with 17 bases separating them. Germline V gene lookup returns CDR1 SGHTA and CDR2 FQGNSA. The CDR3 has 13 amino acids. CDR3 region: CANGGDVGDTQYF. The CDR3 DNA is TGTGCCAACGGAGGGGATGTTGGGGATACGCAGTATTTT.

This chain joins TRBV5-4 and TRBJ1-1; D not certain. Trimming stripped 0 bases from V and 3 bases from J, with 9 bases between. There are 14 residues in the CDR3. Germline V lookup: CDR1 SGHNT, CDR2 YYREEE (reference sequence). CDR3 residues: CASSLAQPYTEAFF. CDR3 coding DNA: TGTGCCAGCAGCTTGGCACAGCCGTACACTGAAGCTTTCTTT.

This clonotype was seen a handful of times. One junction end does not reproduce the germline sequence, and a read error may be involved. V usage is TRBV7-9 and J usage is TRBJ2-3, with 8 positions matching TRBD2. CDR1 SEHNR and CDR2 FQNEAQ come from the germline V gene (reference sequence). CDR3 length: 15 amino acids. This chain's CDR3 is CASSRGGGTSDTQYF. In DNA, the CDR3 is TGCGCCAGCAGCCGGGGGGGTGGAACCTCTGATACGCAGTATTTT.

This clonotype was seen repeatedly, ten times or more. This chain connects TRBV6-1 to TRBJ2-1; 9 bases are a match to TRBD2. CDR3 length: 16 residues. Germline V gene data show CDR1 as MNHNS and CDR2 as SASEGT. V trimming: 4 bases; J trimming: 9 bases; junction bases outside the gene matches: 13. Here the CDR3 reads CASSGLAAQKKGEQFF. CDR3 in DNA: TGTGCCAGCAGTGGACTAGCGGCCCAAAAGAAGGGTGAGCAGTTCTTC.

This clonotype was seen more than once but under ten times. The chain joins TRBV18 to TRBJ1-2; TRBD1 agrees at 7 bases. Germline values: CDR1 KGHSH, CDR2 LQKENI. The CDR3 sequence is 14 residues long. With V trimmed by 2 bases and J by 4 bases, 4 bases remained unmatched. CDR3 amino acids: CASSPSWDSYGYTF. CDR3 DNA: TGTGCCAGCTCACCATCTTGGGACAGCTATGGCTACACCTTC.

Only a few counts were recorded for this clonotype. The chain links TRBV7-9 to TRBJ2-6; D is ambiguous. CDR1 SEHNR and CDR2 FQNEAQ come from the germline V gene (reference sequence). CDR3 length: 15 residues. Trimming left V 5 bases short and J 3 bases short, with 11 bases between. CDR3 loop: CASSLAGLGANVLTF. CDR3 DNA: TGTGCCAGCAGCCTCGCAGGTCTTGGGGCCAACGTCCTGACTTTC. Full variable domain (remainder filled in from reference TRBV7-9 and TRBJ2-6): DTGVSQNPRHKITKRGQNVTFRCDPISEHNRLYWYRQTLGQGPEFLTYFQNEAQLEKSRLLSDRFSAERPKGSFSTLEIQRTEQGDSAMYLCASSLAGLGANVLTFGAGSRLTVL.

The rearrangement joins TRBV11-2 to TRBJ2-3; D remains unclear. This CDR3 has 16 amino acids. Per the germline V gene, CDR1 is SGHAT and CDR2 is FQNNGV. V dropped 5 bases and J dropped 2 bases, with 17 bases sitting between them. The CDR3 nucleotides are TGTGCCAGCAGCCACCCGAGGCAGCAAACCACAGATACGCAGTATTTT. It translates to CASSHPRQQTTDTQYF.